This T cell receptor beta chain stems from a study of blood T cell repertoires in COVID-19. Here immunoSEQ multiplex PCR was the method, and the copy in TCRdb shows in-frame clones only, minus some. The sample carries under 200,000 clones, around 77% recorded once. The sequence was collected from a man aged 70-80 years with active or convalescent COVID-19. The sequenced sample was peripheral blood.

DNA of the CDR3: TGTGCCAGTAGTCCCCCCGGAGGTTATGCAACTAATGAAAAACTGTTTTTT. Its protein product is CASSPPGGYATNEKLFF. This sequence joins TRBV19 and TRBJ1-4; no definite D call. Germline V lookup: CDR1 LNHDA, CDR2 SQIVND (reference sequence). The V and J ends lost 5 bases and 0 bases respectively, with 16 bases between them. CDR3 size: 17 residues.